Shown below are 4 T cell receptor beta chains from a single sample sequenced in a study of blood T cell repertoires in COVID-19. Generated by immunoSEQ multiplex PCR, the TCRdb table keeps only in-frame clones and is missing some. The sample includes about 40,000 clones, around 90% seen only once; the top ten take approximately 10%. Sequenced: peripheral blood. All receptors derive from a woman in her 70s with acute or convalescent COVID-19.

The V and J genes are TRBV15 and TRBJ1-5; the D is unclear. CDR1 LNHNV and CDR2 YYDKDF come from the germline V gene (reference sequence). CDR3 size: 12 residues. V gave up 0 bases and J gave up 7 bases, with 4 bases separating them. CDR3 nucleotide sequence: TGTGCCACCAGCAGAGATGAGCAGCCCCAGCATTTT. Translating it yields CATSRDEQPQHF.

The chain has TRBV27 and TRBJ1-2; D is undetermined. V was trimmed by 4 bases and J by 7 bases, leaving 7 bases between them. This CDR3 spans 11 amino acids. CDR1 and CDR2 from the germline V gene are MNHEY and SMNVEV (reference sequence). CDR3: CASSSGSGYTF. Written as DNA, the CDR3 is TGTGCCAGCAGTTCGGGGAGTGGCTACACCTTC.

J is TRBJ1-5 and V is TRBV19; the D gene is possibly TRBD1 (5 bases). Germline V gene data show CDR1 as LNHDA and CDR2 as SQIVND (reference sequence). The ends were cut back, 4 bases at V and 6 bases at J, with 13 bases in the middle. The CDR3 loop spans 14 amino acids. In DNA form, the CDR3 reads TGTGCCAGTAGTAGTGACGGTACAGGTCAGCCCCAGCATTTT. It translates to CASSSDGTGQPQHF.

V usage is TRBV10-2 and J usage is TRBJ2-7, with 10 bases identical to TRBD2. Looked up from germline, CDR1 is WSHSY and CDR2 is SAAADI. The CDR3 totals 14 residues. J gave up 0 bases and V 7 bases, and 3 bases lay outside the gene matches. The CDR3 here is CASKRTSGSYEQYV. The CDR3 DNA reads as TGCGCCAGCAAAAGGACTAGCGGCTCCTACGAGCAGTACGTC.